This TCR beta chain was captured in a study of shared clonotypes between healthy human individuals. Study-level information: Samples came from a couple of female and a few male donors aged 18 to 49. Study outcomes and limitations: Generally, naive subsets came out with larger estimated richness than memory subsets.

Concerning this clone itself: Its specificity is not known.

Using immunoSEQ multiplex PCR, the repertoire was profiled, and TCRdb retains in-frame clones only, with some absent. The sample records 400,000 to 600,000 clones, 90% to 96% being singletons. CDR1 is MNHEY, CDR2 SVGAGI, per germline. The V segment lost 0 bases and the J segment 1 base; nucleotides outside the gene matches: 2. The CDR3 is made up of 16 amino acids. The sequence derives from a woman aged 30 to 39 in good health. The sample taken for sequencing was naive CD4+ T cells sorted from blood. The sample's subset: CD45RA+ positively selected. V is TRBV6-5 and J is TRBJ2-2; 7 bases are a match to TRBD2. CDR3 DNA sequence: TGTGCCAGCAGTTACTCTCCTAGCGGGAACACCGGGGAGCTGTTTTTT. It specifies CASSYSPSGNTGELFF.